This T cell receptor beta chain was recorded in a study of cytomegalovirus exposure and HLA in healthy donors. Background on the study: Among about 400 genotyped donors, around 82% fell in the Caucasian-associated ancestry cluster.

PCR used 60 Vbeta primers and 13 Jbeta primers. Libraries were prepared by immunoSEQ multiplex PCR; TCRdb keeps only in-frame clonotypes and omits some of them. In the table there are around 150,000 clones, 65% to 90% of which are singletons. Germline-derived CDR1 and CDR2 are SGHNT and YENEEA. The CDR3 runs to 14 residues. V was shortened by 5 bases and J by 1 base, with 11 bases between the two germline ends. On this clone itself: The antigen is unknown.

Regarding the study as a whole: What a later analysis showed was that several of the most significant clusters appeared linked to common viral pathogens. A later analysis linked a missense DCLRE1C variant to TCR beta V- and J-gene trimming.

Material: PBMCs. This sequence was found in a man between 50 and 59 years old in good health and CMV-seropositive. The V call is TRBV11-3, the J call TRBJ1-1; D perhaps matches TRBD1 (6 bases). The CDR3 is CASSGGRTNTEAFF. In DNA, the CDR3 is TGTGCCAGCAGCGGGGGCAGAACGAACACTGAAGCTTTCTTT.